The 24 T cell receptor beta chains below all came from one sample that was sequenced in a study of T cell repertoires in cytomegalovirus infection (dated by TCRdb to between 2018 and 2021). Sequencing relied on an Illumina HiSeq 1500. TCRdb applied fastp at Q25 and MiXCR to the public reads, then kept only in-frame beta chains. Rows merge per CDR3 protein into single entries with the most common DNA and genes. The table for this sample lists 740,000 or so distinct CDR3 sequences; about 40% of them were counted only once. The ten largest clones add up to under 3.5% of the sample. Sequencing was performed on PBMCs. These TCRs come from a human donor in good health (CMV status not recorded). Some clones in this sample may be carry-over from other donors' samples.

This clonotype showed up many times. The chain recombines TRBV7-9 with TRBJ1-4; D may be TRBD1 (5 bases). The CDR3 consists of 12 residues. The germline V and J ends were trimmed by 8 bases and 8 bases, with 12 bases remaining between them. Per germline, CDR1 SEHNR and CDR2 FQNEAQ (reference sequence). In DNA form, the CDR3 reads TGTGCCAGCGTCGACAGATACGAAAAACTGTTTTTT. Residues: CASVDRYEKLFF.

About this clonotype: One junction end does not reproduce the germline sequence, and a read error may be involved. This rearrangement joins TRBV7-2 to TRBJ2-1; 13 bases line up with TRBD2. CDR1 and CDR2 (germline): SGHTA, FQGNSA. The CDR3 has 15 residues. The CDR3 DNA is TGTGCCCGCAGCCGCGGGACTAGCGGGACCAATGAGCAGTTCTTC. It codes for CARSRGTSGTNEQFF.

This clonotype was detected a few times. The V call is TRBV12-3 or TRBV12-4, the J call TRBJ2-5; 12 nucleotides align to TRBD2. The CDR3 length is 15 residues. The V gene end was trimmed by 6 bases and the J gene end by 4 bases; junction bases not matched to a gene: 6. CDR3 in amino acids: CASRTTSGSLETQYF. The CDR3 DNA follows: TGTGCCAGCAGGACGACTAGCGGGAGTCTAGAGACCCAGTACTTC.

This clonotype was counted only a few times. The gene calls are TRBV19 and TRBJ2-1; no reliable D call. From germline, CDR1 is LNHDA and CDR2 SQIVND (reference sequence). The V gene lost 1 base and the J gene lost 9 bases, with 10 bases spanning the gap. The CDR3 has 13 amino acids. CDR3 DNA: TGTGCCAGTAGTATAGGGGCCGCCCGTGAGCAGTTCTTC. It encodes CASSIGAAREQFF.

The chain combines TRBV7-3 with TRBJ1-2; D unresolved. V lost 4 bases and J 6 bases, leaving 12 bases between the germline ends. Germline V lookup: CDR1 SGHTA, CDR2 FQGTGA. The CDR3 contains 13 residues. The CDR3 nucleotides read TGTGCCAGCAGCTACTCCCCTGAGAATGGCTACACCTTC. As protein: CASSYSPENGYTF.

This clonotype was counted between two and nine times. V gene TRBV29-1 combines with J gene TRBJ2-5; possible D gene TRBD2, 5 bases. Trimming removed 4 bases from V and 4 bases from J, with 10 bases in between. This CDR3 has 12 amino acids. From germline, CDR1 is SQVTM and CDR2 ANQGSEA. DNA for the CDR3: TGCAGCGTTGTCGAGGGAAGAGAGACCCAGTACTTC. It is translated as CSVVEGRETQYF.

This clonotype came up a few times. V is TRBV4-1 and J is TRBJ2-6; D tentatively reads TRBD1 or TRBD2 (6 bases each). CDR1 is MGHRA, CDR2 YSYEKL, per germline. There are 17 residues in the CDR3. V lost 1 base to trimming and J lost 2 bases, with 12 bases between them. The CDR3 sequence: CASSQALRGAGANVLTF. CDR3 coding DNA: TGCGCCAGCAGCCAAGCCCTTAGGGGGGCTGGGGCCAACGTCCTGACTTTC.

The chain is built from TRBV4-1 and TRBJ2-3; D uncertain. Germline V gene lookup returns CDR1 MGHRA and CDR2 YSYEKL. V gave up 4 bases and J gave up 1 base, with 15 bases separating them. This CDR3 region has 16 residues. The CDR3 DNA follows: TGCGCCAGCAGCCTAAGTCTAGGGCACCGCACAGATACGCAGTATTTT. This gives the protein CASSLSLGHRTDTQYF.

J is TRBJ2-7 and V is TRBV30, with TRBD1 identical over 11 bases. The CDR3 has 16 amino acids. Germline values: CDR1 GTSNPN, CDR2 SVGIG (reference sequence). The junction had 7 bases not matched to a gene; V was cut back by 1 base and J by 2 bases. The CDR3 protein is CAWSGVKGQGAYEQYF. As DNA, the CDR3 is TGTGCCTGGAGTGGTGTAAAGGGACAGGGGGCCTACGAGCAGTACTTC.

In this sample, this clonotype turned up a few times. The chain couples TRBV11-2 to TRBJ1-2; the match to TRBD1 covers 10 bases. This CDR3 comprises 15 residues. CDR1 is SGHAT, CDR2 FQNNGV, per germline. V was clipped by 0 bases and J by 8 bases; unmatched bases: 6. In DNA, the CDR3 is TGTGCCAGCAGCTTAGAGAGGACAGGGGGAGGAGGCTACACCTTC. This gives the protein CASSLERTGGGGYTF.

The J gene is TRBJ2-7, the V gene TRBV4-1, with TRBD2 as a possible D gene (5 bases). V was clipped by 1 base and J by 0 bases, with 16 bases between them. The CDR3 is 17 residues long. Germline V lookup: CDR1 MGHRA, CDR2 YSYEKL. The CDR3 loop is CASSQVLRVLSSYEQYF. In DNA, the CDR3 is TGCGCCAGCAGCCAAGTCTTGCGGGTACTGAGCTCCTACGAGCAGTACTTC.

The chain has TRBV10-1 and TRBJ2-3, with 8 bases aligning to TRBD2. Trimming took 4 bases from V and 4 from J; bases not matched to a gene: 7. The CDR3 consists of 15 residues. The germline V gene has CDR1 WNHNN and CDR2 SYGVQD (reference sequence). The CDR3 sequence is CASSVLDGRADTQYF. The CDR3 region has the DNA TGCGCCAGCAGTGTGCTTGACGGGAGGGCAGATACGCAGTATTTT.

This clonotype was detected ten times or more. The chain employs TRBV28 and TRBJ1-5, with D maybe TRBD1 (5 bases). CDR3 size: 19 residues. Germline V gives CDR1 MDHEN, CDR2 SYDVKM. V was pared by 2 bases and J by 1 base, with 21 bases between. The CDR3 loop is CASSLRVGRGGLSNQPQHF. DNA of the CDR3: TGTGCCAGCAGTTTACGAGTTGGTCGTGGGGGATTGAGCAATCAGCCCCAGCATTTT.

The CDR3 nucleotides are TGCGCCAGCAGCCAAGATCGGACTAGCGGCGATGAGCAGTTCTTC. It codes for CASSQDRTSGDEQFF. J is TRBJ2-1 and V is TRBV4-1; 10 nucleotides line up with TRBD2. This CDR3 has 15 amino acids. Trimming took 0 bases from V and 8 from J; bases not matched to a gene: 4. Germline lookup yields CDR1 MGHRA and CDR2 YSYEKL.

This clonotype has a handful of counts. The CDR3 nucleotides are TGCGCCAGCAGCTCCCTACCTTTAGCGGGGCTTACTTACAATGAGCAGTTCTTC. Residues: CASSSLPLAGLTYNEQFF. This chain joins TRBV5-1 and TRBJ2-1; 8 nucleotides align to TRBD2. The CDR3 is 18 amino acids. Trimming removed 3 bases from V and 4 bases from J; junction bases left unmatched: 15. Germline V gene lookup returns CDR1 SGHRS and CDR2 YFSETQ.

Worth noting for this clonotype: No conserved phenylalanine or tryptophan ends this CDR3, so it is likely a read error. The chain joins TRBV7-6 to TRBJ1-4, with no clear D. CDR1 is SGHVS and CDR2 is FNYEAQ in the germline V gene. V was trimmed by 3 bases and J by 0 bases, leaving 8 bases between them. The CDR3 sequence is 15 residues long. The CDR3 DNA reads as TGTGCCAGCAGCTTTCGCAGCCCAACTAATGAAAAACTGTTTTTG. Translated, it gives CASSFRSPTNEKLFL.

This clonotype is a singleton in its sample. V is TRBV30 and J is TRBJ1-3, with D uncertain. The germline gives CDR1 GTSNPN, CDR2 SVGIG (reference sequence). This CDR3 has 12 amino acids. The germline V and J ends were trimmed by 4 bases and 0 bases, with 4 bases remaining between them. The CDR3 region is CAWTPSGNTIYF. In nucleotides, the CDR3 is TGTGCCTGGACCCCCTCTGGAAACACCATATATTTT. The full variable domain, rest sourced from reference TRBV30 and TRBJ1-3, is SQTIHQWPATLVQPVGSPLSLECTVEGTSNPNLYWYRQAAGRGLQLLFYSVGIGQISSEVPQNLSASRPQDRQFILSSKKLLLSDSGFYLCAWTPSGNTIYFGEGSWLTVV.

The CDR3 coding sequence is TGTGCCAGCAGCTCCAGTAGCGGGATACTCTACAATGAGCAGTTCTTC. Translation: CASSSSSGILYNEQFF. This chain connects TRBV11-2 to TRBJ2-1; TRBD2 aligns across 8 bases. The CDR3 has 16 residues. After removal of 4 bases from V and 3 bases from J, the junction contained 8 bases not matched to a gene. CDR1 is SGHAT, CDR2 FQNNGV, per germline.

This clonotype was detected a few times. The CDR3 nucleotides are TGTGCCAGCAGCATCAGGGGTAGTGATGAGCAGTTCTTC. It specifies CASSIRGSDEQFF. This chain joins TRBV6-1 and TRBJ2-1, with D perhaps TRBD1 (6 bases). V was shortened by 6 bases and J by 8 bases, with 14 bases between the two germline ends. Looked up from germline, CDR1 is MNHNS and CDR2 is SASEGT. The CDR3 has 13 amino acids.

The table lists this clonotype with a few counts. The V and J genes are TRBV6-1 and TRBJ2-1; 8 bases line up with TRBD1. Looked up from germline, CDR1 is MNHNS and CDR2 is SASEGT. The J segment lost 5 bases and the V segment lost 2 bases, leaving 5 bases of the junction unmatched. The CDR3 is made up of 15 amino acids. The CDR3 DNA is TGTGCCAGCAGTGAATGGGACAGGCCCCACAATGAGCAGTTCTTC. Amino acid sequence: CASSEWDRPHNEQFF.

This clonotype showed up just a few times. This sequence joins TRBV5-8 and TRBJ1-5; 7 nucleotides line up with TRBD1. The germline CDR1 and CDR2 sequences are SGHTS and YDEGEE. The CDR3 length is 18 residues. V lost 6 bases to trimming and J lost 0 bases; unmatched junction nucleotides: 15. CDR3 sequence: CASTGYRGEGYSNQPQHF. In DNA form, the CDR3 reads TGTGCCAGCACAGGATACAGGGGAGAGGGGTATAGCAATCAGCCCCAGCATTTT. The full variable domain, completed using reference TRBV5-8 and TRBJ1-5, is EAGVTQSPTHLIKTRGQQATLRCSPISGHTSVYWYQQALGLGLQFLLWYDEGEERNRGNFPPRFSGRQFPNYSSELNVNALELEDSALYLCASTGYRGEGYSNQPQHFGDGTRLSIL.

The chain combines TRBV7-8 with TRBJ1-4; 8 nucleotides agree with TRBD1. This CDR3 spans 14 amino acids. Germline trimming cut 3 bases from V and 5 bases from J; bases unmatched to any gene: 2. Germline V gives CDR1 SGHVS, CDR2 FQNEAQ. The CDR3 DNA sequence: TGTGCCAGCAGCTTCCAGGGGGCGAATGAAAAACTGTTTTTT. This encodes CASSFQGANEKLFF.

The rearrangement joins TRBV7-6 to TRBJ2-1; D ambiguous. This CDR3 is 14 amino acids long. The germline V gene encodes CDR1 SGHVS and CDR2 FNYEAQ. With 7 bases removed from V and 10 bases from J, the gap between germline ends came to 20 bases. CDR3 amino acids: CASTLLRTGGEQFF. The CDR3 region has the DNA TGTGCCAGCACCCTACTTAGAACGGGCGGAGAGCAGTTCTTC.

The table lists this clonotype with many counts. The genes are TRBV7-8 and TRBJ2-7; 9 positions agree with TRBD1. Germline loops: CDR1 SGHVS, CDR2 FQNEAQ. The J segment lost 2 bases and the V segment lost 5 bases, leaving 7 bases of the junction unmatched. The CDR3 extends over 15 amino acids. The CDR3 here is CASSQGTGSAYEQYF. The CDR3 coding sequence is TGTGCCAGCAGCCAAGGGACAGGGAGTGCCTACGAGCAGTACTTC.